This T cell receptor (beta chain) appears in the sequencing data of a study of T cell responses to AZD1222 COVID-19 vaccine (dated by TCRdb to 2020 to 2022). A note on the overall study: A total of about 250 trial participants underwent TCR sequencing, of whom about 210 had received two doses of AZD1222 and some 25 had received two doses of the MenACWY control vaccine. Trial participants were enrolled into age subgroups of 18-55, 56-69 and 70-plus years, which contained about 160, 30 and 59 TCR-sequenced participants, respectively.

Paper-wide results and their limitations: Conclusions about previously exposed vaccinees are limited because only six or seven AZD1222 recipients were SARS-CoV-2 seropositive at baseline. CD4 TCRs associated with the vaccine covered the entire spike protein, and the dominant responses were in regions 160-218 and 743-854. In the small 56-69-year group, the increase in depth fell short of significance, most likely because of low power. Most participants were white British and females outnumbered males, and the authors suggested that clonal diversity may have been underestimated. After two AZD1222 doses, both the breadth and the depth of spike-specific TCRs were significantly higher than at day 0 and than in MenACWY recipients. Epitopes outside the regions mutated in the B.1.351 and B.1.1.7 variants were reportedly recognized by nearly half of the unique spike-specific TCRs. Because no samples from the day 14 peak response were available, repertoires could be characterized only after the peak T cell response.

Turning to this clone: Its antigen is still unknown. No clone much larger than this one lies a single base away; base qualities are absent.

The CDR3 regions of human TCRbeta chains were analyzed by immunosequencing. The study's own analysis went as follows. Repertoire TCRs were checked for matches against a reference library of SARS-CoV-2-specific TCRs that had been generated using the MIRA antigen-specificity platform. Breadth meant the fraction of unique TCRs that were SARS-CoV-2-associated, whereas depth meant the fraction of total T cells that were SARS-CoV-2-associated. Using the MIRA data, each spike-specific TCR was assigned both to the spike region to which the TCR was reactive and to a CD4 or CD8 class. Log10-transformed breadth and depth values were compared by one-way ANOVA with Sidak's multiple comparisons tests. Imported from immuneACCESS, the table was reduced by TCRdb to in-frame sequences with V and J called. These copies leave out some clones; in studies compared against another copy, an unresolved V gene accounts for under half, and the cause of the remainder is not known. V and J calls plus clone size are reproduced from that table; the DNA served to infer D and trimming. The sample table shows some 67,000 clones, and roughly 80% are seen once. Clones ranked in the top ten supply about 6.5% of the sample.

Sequences LGHNA (CDR1) and YSLEER (CDR2) are obtained from the germline V gene. V drops 1 base and J drops 3 bases, leaving 9 bases in between. Including cysteine and phenylalanine, the CDR3 has 15 amino acids. Only the CDR3 region is kept as DNA, spanning 45 bases read in frame from base 1. The time point label for this specimen denotes: about 28 days (+/-7) after the second vaccine dose. Because spike-specific TCR depth and breadth did not differ between the two schedules, AZD1222 recipients who got a second dose at roughly 4 weeks were pooled with those who got a second dose at roughly 12 weeks. Vaccinee samples came from UK trials COV001 and COV002, including a single-blind randomized controlled phase 2/3 trial of AZD1222 (ChAdOx1 nCoV-19) in healthy adults. For TCRbeta chain sequencing, PBMC samples were collected from trial participants at day 0 and at day 28 after the second dose.

The receptor chain draws on TRBV4-3 and TRBJ1-4, with the D gene not clear enough to name. This TCR was recovered from an adult who received the AZD1222 COVID-19 vaccine. The material was peripheral blood, obtained 28 days after the second AZD1222 dose. The CDR3 sequence is CASSQATASNEKLFF. Read as DNA, the sequence is TGCGCCAGCAGCCAAGCTACAGCATCTAATGAAAAACTGTTTTTT.